These 31 T cell receptor beta chains were all obtained from the same sample, sequenced in a study of cytomegalovirus exposure and HLA in healthy donors. The PCR ran on 60 Vbeta and 13 Jbeta primers. Repertoires were generated with immunoSEQ multiplex PCR, while TCRdb's copy carries only in-frame clones and drops some. The sample includes approximately 35,000 clones, about 67% of them seen just once. Sequencing input: PBMCs. The receptors here all came from a man in his forties in good health and CMV-seropositive.

The chain joins TRBV5-1 to TRBJ1-1; D possibly corresponds to TRBD1 (6 bases). The CDR3 totals 15 residues. CDR1 is SGHRS, CDR2 YFSETQ, per germline. V was trimmed by 3 bases and J by 1 base, leaving 13 bases between them. The CDR3 here is CASSWGQTGNTEAFF. Written as DNA, the CDR3 is TGCGCCAGCAGCTGGGGGCAGACCGGGAACACTGAAGCTTTCTTT.

V usage is TRBV4-1 and J usage is TRBJ2-3, with TRBD1 as a possible D gene (6 bases). The germline V gene encodes CDR1 MGHRA and CDR2 YSYEKL. CDR3 length: 14 amino acids. Trimming stripped 4 bases from V and 3 bases from J, with 11 bases between. The CDR3 is CASSLWTVTDTQYF. Here the CDR3 DNA reads TGCGCCAGCAGCCTTTGGACAGTTACAGATACGCAGTATTTT.

This chain joins TRBV5-1 and TRBJ2-1; tentatively, D is TRBD1 (5 bases). Germline V gene lookup returns CDR1 SGHRS and CDR2 YFSETQ. V lost 0 bases and J lost 6, with 7 bases in between. The CDR3 consists of 13 residues. CDR3 DNA sequence: TGCGCCAGCAGCTTGGGACAGCCCAATGAGCAGTTCTTC. Translating gives CASSLGQPNEQFF. The whole variable domain, filled in from reference TRBV5-1 and TRBJ2-1, reads KAGVTQTPRYLIKTRGQQVTLSCSPISGHRSVSWYQQTPGQGLQFLFEYFSETQRNKGNFPGRFSGRQFSNSRSEMNVSTLELGDSALYLCASSLGQPNEQFFGPGTRLTVL.

This sequence joins TRBV6-1 and TRBJ2-1; TRBD1 is a possible D gene (6 bases). CDR3 length: 15 amino acids. The ends were cut back, 8 bases at V and 0 bases at J, with 14 bases in the middle. Looked up from germline, CDR1 is MNHNS and CDR2 is SASEGT. CDR3 sequence (DNA): TGTGCCAGCCACAAAACAGGGAACTCCTACAATGAGCAGTTCTTC. Its protein product is CASHKTGNSYNEQFF.

This clone has only one observation. This chain uses TRBV7-9 with TRBJ1-3, with D tentatively TRBD1 (6 bases). Trimming left V 5 bases short and J 0 bases short, with 14 bases between. Germline values: CDR1 SEHNR, CDR2 FQNEAQ (reference sequence). The CDR3 sequence is 16 residues long. The CDR3 sequence is CASSNVTGSSGNTIYF. In DNA, the CDR3 is TGTGCCAGCAGCAACGTCACAGGGAGCTCTGGAAACACCATATATTTT.

On this clone itself: No conserved phenylalanine or tryptophan ends this CDR3, so it is likely a read error. V gene TRBV7-7 combines with J gene TRBJ1-5, with TRBD1 matching over 10 bases. This CDR3 region has 17 residues. J lost 6 bases, V lost 5 bases, and 13 bases had no gene match. Germline V CDR1 and CDR2: SSHAT, FNYEAQ (reference sequence). The CDR3 nucleotides are TGTGCCAGCAGCCCACGGCGGGGACAGGGGATGAGTCAGCCCCAGCATCTT. It yields the protein CASSPRRGQGMSQPQHL.

A word on this clone: The conserved phenylalanine or tryptophan is not found at the CDR3 terminus, so this likely reflects a read error. The DNA is omitted, as the CDR3 cannot be located on it reliably, and the CDR3 follows TCRdb's listing. The chain has TRBV6-4 and TRBJ1-4. Ends included, the CDR3 has 11 residues. CDR1 is MRHNA, CDR2 SNTAGT, per germline. The CDR3: CASSDSRPPRP.

The chain combines TRBV9 with TRBJ2-5; maybe TRBD1 (6 bases). The V gene's germline CDR1 is SGDLS and CDR2 YYNGEE. CDR3 size: 15 residues. V lost 0 bases, J lost 4 bases, and 13 bases lay in between. The CDR3 spells CASSVGYSQGETQYF. The CDR3 region has the DNA TGTGCCAGCAGCGTAGGTTACTCACAGGGAGAGACCCAGTACTTC.

V and J are TRBV6-5 and TRBJ2-2; D is ambiguous. The ends were cut back, 5 bases at V and 2 bases at J, with 9 bases in the middle. This CDR3 has 14 residues. From germline, CDR1 is MNHEY and CDR2 SVGAGI. This chain's CDR3 is CASSRAGNTGELFF. For the CDR3, the DNA is TGTGCCAGCAGTCGCGCCGGTAACACCGGGGAGCTGTTTTTT.

The rearrangement joins TRBV7-9 to TRBJ2-7; 7 nucleotides match TRBD1. The CDR3 length is 15 residues. With 5 bases clipped from V and 2 bases from J, the junction kept 9 bases outside the gene matches. Germline CDR1 SEHNR, CDR2 FQNEAQ (reference sequence). CDR3 in amino acids: CASSPLTGFPYEQYF. CDR3 coding DNA: TGTGCCAGCAGCCCTCTGACAGGGTTTCCCTACGAGCAGTACTTC.

The J gene is TRBJ2-7, the V gene TRBV10-3; D may be TRBD1 (6 bases). In germline, CDR1 is ENHRY, CDR2 SYGVKD. This CDR3 has 13 amino acids. Trimming left V 7 bases short and J 1 base short, with 11 bases between. DNA for the CDR3: TGTGCCATCACGGACAGAAGGTCCTACGAGCAGTACTTC. Protein sequence: CAITDRRSYEQYF.

There are a few counts of this clone. CDR3 DNA: TGTGCCAGCAGTGACAGGGTGGGCTATAATTCACCCCTCCACTTT. Encoded protein: CASSDRVGYNSPLHF. The gene calls are TRBV6-1 and TRBJ1-6; D is possibly TRBD1 (5 bases). The CDR3 is 15 residues long. Trimming cost V 3 bases and J 3 bases, with 9 bases left between them. From germline, CDR1 is MNHNS and CDR2 SASEGT.

This clone was seen a handful of times. The CDR3 region is CASSYSFGGDWDTQYF. The CDR3 region has the DNA TGTGCCAGCAGTTACTCGTTTGGAGGGGATTGGGATACGCAGTATTTT. V is TRBV6-5 and J is TRBJ2-3; D may be TRBD2 (6 bases). Germline V gene sequence: CDR1 MNHEY, CDR2 SVGAGI. V was shortened by 0 bases and J by 6 bases, with 16 bases between the two germline ends. The CDR3 loop spans 16 amino acids.

This clone was counted a few times. The chain has TRBV6-1 and TRBJ1-1; possible D gene TRBD1, 5 bases. The germline gives CDR1 MNHNS, CDR2 SASEGT. The CDR3 covers 14 residues. V lost 6 bases and J lost 0, with 11 bases in between. The CDR3 spells CASRGGAMNTEAFF. The CDR3 bases are TGTGCCAGCAGGGGAGGGGCGATGAACACTGAAGCTTTCTTT.

This clone occurred a few times. The CDR3 protein is CAISEPGTIEAFF. CDR3 nucleotides: TGTGCCATCAGTGAGCCAGGAACAATTGAAGCTTTCTTT. The chain carries TRBV10-3 and TRBJ1-1; no firm D call. Per the germline V gene, CDR1 is ENHRY and CDR2 is SYGVKD. The V gene lost 2 bases and the J gene lost 7 bases, with 11 bases spanning the gap. The CDR3 length is 13 residues.

This rearrangement joins TRBV5-8 to TRBJ2-5; D possibly corresponds to TRBD1 (6 bases). The germline CDR1 and CDR2 sequences are SGHTS and YDEGEE. Deletions cut 3 bases from V and 2 bases from J, with 11 bases between. This CDR3 spans 14 amino acids. The CDR3 nucleotides are TGTGCCAGCAGCTCCCGGACAGTACAAGAGACCCAGTACTTC. The encoded protein is CASSSRTVQETQYF.

The chain recombines TRBV4-1 with TRBJ1-2; D gene ambiguous. Per germline, CDR1 MGHRA and CDR2 YSYEKL. The CDR3 consists of 13 residues. V was cut by 1 base and J by 5 bases, with 8 bases left in between. The CDR3 nucleotides are TGCGCCAGCAGCCAAGCTGCAGGATATGGCTACACCTTC. It codes for CASSQAAGYGYTF.

This sequence joins TRBV6-5 and TRBJ1-2; TRBD1 agrees at 7 bases. V trimming: 11 bases; J trimming: 3 bases; junction bases outside the gene matches: 9. The CDR3 runs to 13 residues. CDR1 is MNHEY, CDR2 SVGAGI, per germline. CDR3 sequence (DNA): TGTGCCTGTAACAGGGGAAGGGACTATGGCTACACCTTC. It specifies CACNRGRDYGYTF.

This chain links TRBV6-5 with TRBJ1-6, with 8 bases that match TRBD1. CDR1 MNHEY and CDR2 SVGAGI come from the germline V gene. There are 15 residues in the CDR3. J lost 10 bases, V lost 6 bases, and 11 bases had no gene match. The CDR3 loop reads CASRAPGQETSPLHF. CDR3 coding DNA: TGTGCCAGCAGAGCCCCGGGACAGGAGACCTCACCCCTCCACTTT.

The chain employs TRBV4-1 and TRBJ2-2; 9 bases align to TRBD1. Germline CDR1 MGHRA, CDR2 YSYEKL. This CDR3 is 15 amino acids long. With 4 bases clipped from V and 6 bases from J, the junction kept 6 bases outside the gene matches. The DNA for the CDR3 is TGCGCCAGCAGCCTACGGGACAGGGATTCCGGGGAGCTGTTTTTT. Its protein product is CASSLRDRDSGELFF.

The genes are TRBV19 and TRBJ2-7; the D gene is possibly TRBD2 (6 bases). This CDR3 is built from 16 residues. The V gene's germline CDR1 is LNHDA and CDR2 SQIVND (reference sequence). The ends were cut back, 3 bases at V and 3 bases at J, with 18 bases in the middle. For the CDR3, the DNA is TGTGCCAGTAGTATCGGGAGCAGGGCCTCCCACTACGAGCAGTACTTC. This translates into CASSIGSRASHYEQYF.

This clone came up once. V and J are TRBV10-3 and TRBJ1-5; 8 positions match TRBD1. Germline V CDR1 and CDR2: ENHRY, SYGVKD. V shed 2 bases and J 9 bases; nucleotides not matched to a gene: 3. The CDR3 contains 13 residues. The CDR3 reads CAISEQTGVPQHF. The CDR3 DNA reads as TGTGCCATCAGTGAGCAGACAGGGGTGCCCCAGCATTTT.

The chain employs TRBV29-1 and TRBJ2-6, with D hard to call. The CDR3 spans 13 residues. The V end was cut by 5 bases, the J end by 1 base, with 6 bases between. Germline assignment: CDR1 SQVTM and CDR2 ANQGSEA. In DNA, the CDR3 is TGCAGCGTTTGTTTATCTGGGGCCAACGTCCTGACTTTC. The encoded protein is CSVCLSGANVLTF.

The genes are TRBV28 and TRBJ1-5, with 8 bases lining up with TRBD1. The CDR3 is made up of 16 amino acids. Germline V gives CDR1 MDHEN, CDR2 SYDVKM. V lost 6 bases to trimming and J lost 8 bases; unmatched junction nucleotides: 15. CDR3 nucleotide sequence: TGTGCCAGCAGCAATTCGGACAGGGCAAGGTTCGAGCCCCAGCATTTT. Protein sequence: CASSNSDRARFEPQHF. The variable domain in full, with the rest retrieved from reference TRBV28 and TRBJ1-5, is DVKVTQSSRYLVKRTGEKVFLECVQDMDHENMFWYRQDPGLGLRLIYFSYDVKMKEKGDIPEGYSVSREKKERFSLILESASTNQTSMYLCASSNSDRARFEPQHFGDGTRLSIL.

This clone occurred once. The V gene is TRBV15, the J gene TRBJ2-7, with a tentative D call TRBD2 (5 bases). Germline CDR1 LNHNV, CDR2 YYDKDF (reference sequence). The V gene lost 5 bases and the J gene lost 6 bases, with 8 bases spanning the gap. This CDR3 is built from 11 residues. The CDR3 protein is CATSAGIEQYF. The CDR3 nucleotides read TGTGCCACCAGCGCCGGGATCGAGCAGTACTTC.

The chain employs TRBV19 and TRBJ2-3; D is unclear. The CDR3 is 12 amino acids. V gave up 5 bases and J gave up 8 bases, with 11 bases separating them. Germline assignment: CDR1 LNHDA and CDR2 SQIVND (reference sequence). CDR3 in DNA: TGTGCCAGTAGTTTCGGGTGGTTTACGCAGTATTTT. Amino acid sequence: CASSFGWFTQYF.

Concerning this clone itself: Germline and junction disagree at one end, which may indicate a read error. Within the sample, other DNA sequences also encode this same CDR3. This CDR3 is CASSSSTGQGNSPLHF. DNA for the CDR3: TGTGCCAGCAGCTCTTCAACGGGACAGGGCAATTCACCCCTTCACTTT. V and J are TRBV7-3 and TRBJ1-6; 9 bases map to TRBD1. The length of the CDR3 is 16 residues. Germline CDR1 and CDR2: SGHTA and FQGTGA. Full variable domain (outside the CDR3, taken from reference TRBV7-3 and TRBJ1-6): GAGVSQTPSNKVTEKGKYVELRCDPISGHTALYWYRQSLGQGPEFLIYFQGTGAADDSGLPNDRFFAVRPEGSVSTLKIQRTERGDSAVYLCASSSSTGQGNSPLHFGNGTRLTVT.

The CDR3 region is CASRRQGAFYGYTF. The CDR3 DNA is TGTGCCAGTCGTCGACAGGGGGCGTTCTATGGCTACACCTTC. This sequence joins TRBV2 and TRBJ1-2; 10 bases match TRBD1. The CDR3 has 14 residues. Germline assignment: CDR1 SNHLY and CDR2 FYNNEI. V gave up 9 bases and J gave up 4 bases; unmatched junction bases: 8.

Note on this clone: Germline and junction disagree at one end, which may indicate a read error. The chain is built from TRBV7-9 and TRBJ1-2, with no clear D. The germline gives CDR1 SEHNR, CDR2 FQNEAQ (reference sequence). CDR3 length: 12 residues. CDR3 DNA sequence: TGTTCCAGCAGCTTAGGAGGCTTTGGCTACACCTTC. Translating it yields CSSSLGGFGYTF.

The chain has TRBV2 and TRBJ1-1, with D uncertain. Trimming cost V 6 bases and J 7 bases, with 9 bases left between them. This CDR3 comprises 11 residues. CDR1 is SNHLY and CDR2 is FYNNEI in the germline V gene. This CDR3 reads CASRVRDEAFF. CDR3 coding DNA: TGTGCCAGCAGAGTACGGGATGAAGCTTTCTTT.

This clone was picked up one time. The chain combines TRBV7-7 with TRBJ2-2, with D tentatively TRBD2 (5 bases). With 0 bases removed from V and 4 bases from J, the gap between germline ends came to 9 bases. This CDR3 is 15 amino acids long. Germline CDR1 is SSHAT and CDR2 is FNYEAQ (reference sequence). The CDR3 DNA sequence: TGTGCCAGCAGCTTAGCTGGACTTACCACCGGGGAGCTGTTTTTT. Translation: CASSLAGLTTGELFF. Full variable domain (missing parts from reference TRBV7-7 and TRBJ2-2): GAGVSQSPRYKVTKRGQDVTLRCDPISSHATLYWYQQALGQGPEFLTYFNYEAQPDKSGLPSDRFSAERPEGSISTLTIQRTEQRDSAMYRCASSLAGLTTGELFFGEGSRLTVL.